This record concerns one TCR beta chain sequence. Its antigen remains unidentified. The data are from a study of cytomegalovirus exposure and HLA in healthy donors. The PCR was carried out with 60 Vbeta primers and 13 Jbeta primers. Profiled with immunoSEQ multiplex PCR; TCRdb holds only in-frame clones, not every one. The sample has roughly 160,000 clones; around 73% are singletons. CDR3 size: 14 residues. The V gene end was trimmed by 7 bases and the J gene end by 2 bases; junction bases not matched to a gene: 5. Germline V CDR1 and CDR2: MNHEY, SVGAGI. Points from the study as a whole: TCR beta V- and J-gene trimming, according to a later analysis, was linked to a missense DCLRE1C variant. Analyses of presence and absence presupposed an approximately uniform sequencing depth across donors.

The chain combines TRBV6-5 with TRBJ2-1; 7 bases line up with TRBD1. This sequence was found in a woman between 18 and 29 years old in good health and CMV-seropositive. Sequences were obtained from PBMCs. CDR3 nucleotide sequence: TGTGCCAGCACACGACAGGGTCCCTACAATGAGCAGTTCTTC. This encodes CASTRQGPYNEQFF.